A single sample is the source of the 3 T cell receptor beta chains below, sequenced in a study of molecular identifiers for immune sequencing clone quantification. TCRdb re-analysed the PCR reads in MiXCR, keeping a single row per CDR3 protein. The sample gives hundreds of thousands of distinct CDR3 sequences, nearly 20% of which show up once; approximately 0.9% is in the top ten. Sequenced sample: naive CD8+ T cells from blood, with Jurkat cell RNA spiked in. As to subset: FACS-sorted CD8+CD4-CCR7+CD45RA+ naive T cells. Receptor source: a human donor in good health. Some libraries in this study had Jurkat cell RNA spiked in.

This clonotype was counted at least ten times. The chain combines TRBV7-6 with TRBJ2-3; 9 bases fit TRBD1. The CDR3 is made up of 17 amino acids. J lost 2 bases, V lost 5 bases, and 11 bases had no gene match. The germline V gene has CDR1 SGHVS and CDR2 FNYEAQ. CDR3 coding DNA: TGTGCCAGCAGCCAGACACCGGGACAGGGAAACACAGATACGCAGTATTTT. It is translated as CASSQTPGQGNTDTQYF.

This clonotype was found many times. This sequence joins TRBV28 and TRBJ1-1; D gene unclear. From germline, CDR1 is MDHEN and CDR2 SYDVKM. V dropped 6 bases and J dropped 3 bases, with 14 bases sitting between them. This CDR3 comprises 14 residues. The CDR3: CASSLTDGDTEAFF. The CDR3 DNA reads TGTGCCAGCAGCTTAACAGATGGGGACACTGAAGCTTTCTTT.

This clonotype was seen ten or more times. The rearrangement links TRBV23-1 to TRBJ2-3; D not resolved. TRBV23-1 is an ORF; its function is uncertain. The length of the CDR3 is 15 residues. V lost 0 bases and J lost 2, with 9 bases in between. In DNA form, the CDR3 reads TGCGCCAGCAGTCAATCCCCAAAGACCACAGATACGCAGTATTTT. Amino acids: CASSQSPKTTDTQYF.